These 22 T cell receptor beta chains were sequenced from one sample in a study of cytomegalovirus exposure and HLA in healthy donors. The PCR made use of 60 Vbeta and 13 Jbeta primers. The data were produced by immunoSEQ multiplex PCR, yet TCRdb's version contains in-frame clones alone and is incomplete. The repertoire has 150,000 to 200,000 clones, about 79% of them found once; the top ten carry 1.5% to 2%. The sample was PBMCs. These receptors were collected from a man aged 18 to 35 in good health and CMV-seronegative.

V gene TRBV5-1 combines with J gene TRBJ2-2; D is unclear. Trimming stripped 0 bases from V and 5 bases from J, with 8 bases between. CDR3 size: 14 residues. CDR1 is SGHRS, CDR2 YFSETQ, per germline. The CDR3 is CASSLGGGTGELFF. For the CDR3, the DNA is TGCGCCAGCAGCTTGGGAGGCGGTACCGGGGAGCTGTTTTTT.

The rearrangement links TRBV6-5 to TRBJ1-2; D is ambiguous. CDR3 length equals 15 residues. In germline, CDR1 is MNHEY, CDR2 SVGAGI. V lost 0 bases to trimming and J lost 4 bases, with 12 bases between them. CDR3 residues: CASSYSKAAFYGYTF. The CDR3 DNA reads as TGTGCCAGCAGTTACTCGAAGGCGGCCTTCTATGGCTACACCTTC.

CDR3 DNA: TGTGCCAGCAGCCCAGGCGGGTACACTGAAGCTTTCTTT. This gives the protein CASSPGGYTEAFF. This chain joins TRBV11-2 and TRBJ1-1; no clear D gene. CDR1 SGHAT and CDR2 FQNNGV come from the germline V gene. Trimming removed 5 bases at V and 3 bases at J, with 10 bases between. This CDR3 comprises 13 residues.

The J gene is TRBJ2-5, the V gene TRBV6-7; weak D call: TRBD2 (6 bases). The tail of the sequence fits TRBJ2-7 better, so the J call may be wrong. TRBV6-7 is an open reading frame whose function is uncertain. This CDR3 has 18 amino acids. CDR3 nucleotide sequence: TGTGCCAGCAGTCCTGCCGGGACTCCACGCCCTGGTTCCTACGAGCAGTACTTC. Its protein product is CASSPAGTPRPGSYEQYF.

This chain uses TRBV30 with TRBJ1-2; D may be TRBD1 (6 bases). V lost 5 bases and J lost 3, with 19 bases in between. This CDR3 is 15 amino acids long. Germline-derived CDR1 and CDR2 are GTSNPN and SVGIG (reference sequence). CDR3 protein: CAWADILPGDYGYTF. The CDR3, as DNA: TGTGCCTGGGCTGATATACTACCAGGGGACTATGGCTACACCTTC.

This clone was seen a handful of times. This chain connects TRBV30 to TRBJ1-2, with D unclear. CDR3 length: 14 residues. The ends were cut back, 4 bases at V and 2 bases at J, with 14 bases in the middle. CDR1 and CDR2 from the germline V gene are GTSNPN and SVGIG (reference sequence). This CDR3 reads CAWIRPGGNYGYTF. In DNA form, the CDR3 reads TGTGCCTGGATAAGGCCGGGTGGCAACTATGGCTACACCTTC.

The V gene is TRBV12-5, the J gene TRBJ2-5; 14 bases align to TRBD2. This CDR3 is built from 16 residues. The trim removed 6 bases at V and 1 base at J, leaving 4 bases unmatched. Per the germline V gene, CDR1 is LGHNT and CDR2 is FRNRAP. CDR3 loop: CASGLGTSGGQETQYF. The CDR3 nucleotides read TGTGCTAGTGGCTTAGGGACTAGCGGGGGCCAAGAGACCCAGTACTTC.

This clone was counted only a few times. The J gene is TRBJ2-3, the V gene TRBV27, with TRBD2 identical over 9 bases. V lost 0 bases to trimming and J lost 1 base; unmatched junction nucleotides: 2. The CDR3 has 16 amino acids. Germline V gene data show CDR1 as MNHEY and CDR2 as SMNVEV (reference sequence). The CDR3 DNA is TGTGCCAGCAGTTTATCCGGGACTAGCCGCACAGATACGCAGTATTTT. Its translation: CASSLSGTSRTDTQYF.

The V call is TRBV29-1, the J call TRBJ1-2, with 9 bases that match TRBD1. This CDR3 has 14 residues. CDR1 and CDR2 (germline): SQVTM, ANQGSEA. The junction had 7 bases not matched to a gene; V was cut back by 3 bases and J by 5 bases. CDR3 sequence: CSVDSGTGWYGYTF. As DNA, the CDR3 is TGCAGCGTTGATTCCGGGACAGGGTGGTATGGCTACACCTTC.

The J gene is TRBJ2-1, the V gene TRBV9; 9 positions agree with TRBD2. Per the germline V gene, CDR1 is SGDLS and CDR2 is YYNGEE. Trimming took 4 bases from V and 9 from J; bases not matched to a gene: 14. This CDR3 is built from 16 residues. CDR3 residues: CASSLAAAGGPGEQFF. The CDR3 nucleotides read TGTGCCAGCAGCCTTGCCGCGGCGGGGGGGCCCGGTGAGCAGTTCTTC.

This sequence joins TRBV27 and TRBJ2-3; a possible D gene is TRBD2 (5 bases). Germline V gene lookup returns CDR1 MNHEY and CDR2 SMNVEV (reference sequence). The germline V and J ends were trimmed by 0 bases and 2 bases, with 12 bases remaining between them. CDR3 size: 16 residues. CDR3 DNA sequence: TGTGCCAGCAGTTTATCGGTCGACTACTTCACAGATACGCAGTATTTT. This codes for CASSLSVDYFTDTQYF.

V and J are TRBV9 and TRBJ1-2, with D possibly matching TRBD1 (6 bases). The V end was cut by 4 bases, the J end by 7 bases, with 14 bases between. This CDR3 has 13 amino acids. The germline CDR1 and CDR2 sequences are SGDLS and YYNGEE. Written as DNA, the CDR3 is TGTGCCAGCAGCTCACACGAGGGGGTTGGCTACACCTTC. It encodes CASSSHEGVGYTF. The variable domain in full, with the rest retrieved from reference TRBV9 and TRBJ1-2, is DSGVTQTPKHLITATGQRVTLRCSPRSGDLSVYWYQQSLDQGLQFLIQYYNGEERAKGNILERFSAQQFPDLHSELNLSSLELGDSALYFCASSSHEGVGYTFGSGTRLTVV.

The chain couples TRBV5-1 to TRBJ1-2; 9 nucleotides line up with TRBD1. V was clipped by 0 bases and J by 8 bases; unmatched bases: 5. This CDR3 contains 14 residues. Germline V gene lookup returns CDR1 SGHRS and CDR2 YFSETQ. The CDR3: CASSLGQGGRGYTF. CDR3 coding DNA: TGCGCCAGCAGCTTGGGACAGGGGGGGCGAGGCTACACCTTC.

The gene calls are TRBV28 and TRBJ1-1; possible D gene TRBD1, 5 bases. Germline CDR1 and CDR2: MDHEN and SYDVKM. This CDR3 spans 13 amino acids. V lost 6 bases to trimming and J lost 6 bases, with 14 bases between them. In DNA form, the CDR3 reads TGTGCCAGCAGGGGACCGGGGGTGGCTGAAGCTTTCTTT. The encoded protein is CASRGPGVAEAFF. Full variable domain (remainder filled in from reference TRBV28 and TRBJ1-1): DVKVTQSSRYLVKRTGEKVFLECVQDMDHENMFWYRQDPGLGLRLIYFSYDVKMKEKGDIPEGYSVSREKKERFSLILESASTNQTSMYLCASRGPGVAEAFFGQGTRLTVV.

The chain joins TRBV5-1 to TRBJ1-2; no firm D call. The CDR3 contains 13 residues. Trimming stripped 1 base from V and 8 bases from J, with 12 bases between. The V gene's germline CDR1 is SGHRS and CDR2 YFSETQ. The CDR3 region is CASSLPSPWGYTF. CDR3 coding DNA: TGCGCCAGCAGCTTGCCCAGTCCCTGGGGCTACACCTTC.

This clone was seen just once. This chain joins TRBV13 and TRBJ1-3; the D gene is possibly TRBD1 (5 bases). The CDR3 has 14 residues. V lost 6 bases and J lost 3, with 12 bases in between. CDR1 PRHDT and CDR2 FYEKMQ come from the germline V gene (reference sequence). The CDR3 sequence is CASSWGAVGNTIYF. The CDR3 coding sequence is TGTGCCAGCAGTTGGGGCGCTGTTGGAAACACCATATATTTT.

The J gene is TRBJ2-1, the V gene TRBV29-1; D gene ambiguous. The CDR3 covers 13 residues. Looked up from germline, CDR1 is SQVTM and CDR2 is ANQGSEA. V lost 7 bases and J lost 0, with 10 bases in between. Written as DNA, the CDR3 is TGCAGCGCTTCGCGGAGCTCCTACAATGAGCAGTTCTTC. Encoded protein: CSASRSSYNEQFF.

The chain recombines TRBV27 with TRBJ2-1; 7 bases match TRBD2. The CDR3 has 14 residues. Trimming removed 6 bases from V and 4 bases from J; junction bases left unmatched: 6. Germline V gene data show CDR1 as MNHEY and CDR2 as SMNVEV (reference sequence). CDR3 DNA: TGTGCCAGCAGCTTAGCGGGCCCTTACAATGAGCAGTTCTTC. As protein: CASSLAGPYNEQFF.

The chain couples TRBV5-6 to TRBJ2-7, with D uncertain. CDR1 is SGHDT and CDR2 is YYEEEE in the germline V gene. The CDR3 contains 13 residues. The V end was cut by 0 bases, the J end by 2 bases, with 6 bases between. The CDR3 protein is CASSLELAYEQYF. As DNA, the CDR3 is TGTGCCAGCAGCTTGGAACTGGCCTACGAGCAGTACTTC. The whole variable domain, filled in from reference TRBV5-6 and TRBJ2-7, reads DAGVTQSPTHLIKTRGQQVTLRCSPKSGHDTVSWYQQALGQGPQFIFQYYEEEERQRGNFPDRFSGHQFPNYSSELNVNALLLGDSALYLCASSLELAYEQYFGPGTRLTVT.

The rearrangement uses TRBV19 and TRBJ2-2; 7 nucleotides align to TRBD2. Germline lookup yields CDR1 LNHDA and CDR2 SQIVND (reference sequence). This CDR3 is built from 14 residues. The DNA of the CDR3 is TGTGCTTCCGGGGGACTACTCTACACCGGGGAGCTGTTTTTT. Translation: CASGGLLYTGELFF.

The V call is TRBV10-2, the J call TRBJ2-2; no firm D call. The CDR3 length is 15 residues. The V gene lost 7 bases and the J gene lost 0 bases, with 12 bases spanning the gap. Germline-derived CDR1 and CDR2 are WSHSY and SAAADI. The CDR3 reads CASMKLTTNTGELFF. The CDR3 nucleotides read TGCGCCAGCATGAAACTTACTACGAACACCGGGGAGCTGTTTTTT.

The rearrangement uses TRBV20-1 and TRBJ2-1; D is uncertain. The CDR3 covers 11 residues. Looked up from germline, CDR1 is DFQATT and CDR2 is SNEGSKA (reference sequence). DNA for the CDR3: TGCAGCGCAGTCCGGGTCAATGAGCAGTTCTTC. Protein: CSAVRVNEQFF.